A single sample gave rise to the 20 T cell receptor beta chains below, sequenced in a study of cytomegalovirus exposure and HLA in healthy donors. Some clones are missing from TCRdb's copy, which holds only in-frame ones; the method was immunoSEQ multiplex PCR. The table lists 100,000 to 150,000 clones, 80% to 90% of them singletons. The source material was PBMCs. These receptors were collected from a woman between 18 and 29 years old in good health and CMV-seronegative.

The chain employs TRBV11-3 and TRBJ2-7; 8 bases align to TRBD2. The length of the CDR3 is 17 residues. Germline V gene lookup returns CDR1 SGHNT and CDR2 YENEEA. Trimming at V came to 6 bases and at J to 0 bases, leaving 13 bases not matched to a gene. The CDR3 nucleotides read TGTGCCAGCAGTCGCAGGGGAGCGGGAGTTTCCTCCTACGAGCAGTACTTC. The encoded protein is CASSRRGAGVSSYEQYF.

This chain links TRBV5-4 with TRBJ2-1; TRBD2 is a possible D gene (6 bases). The length of the CDR3 is 13 residues. In germline, CDR1 is SGHNT, CDR2 YYREEE (reference sequence). With 0 bases removed from V and 8 bases from J, the gap between germline ends came to 9 bases. CDR3 residues: CASSLVGGYEQFF. CDR3 sequence (DNA): TGTGCCAGCAGCTTGGTGGGGGGATATGAGCAGTTCTTC.

On this clone itself: Relative to the germline gene, one junction end is altered; a read error may explain this. The gene calls are TRBV27 and TRBJ1-1; 7 positions match TRBD1. The CDR3 is made up of 14 amino acids. Germline V gene sequence: CDR1 MNHEY, CDR2 SMNVEV (reference sequence). CDR3 residues: CASGLQGGNTEAFF. CDR3 bases: TGTGCCAGCGGTTTGCAGGGGGGAAACACTGAAGCTTTCTTT.

The chain couples TRBV7-8 to TRBJ2-1, with 9 bases identical to TRBD1. The CDR3 covers 15 residues. V lost 5 bases and J lost 6; bases outside the gene matches: 8. The germline V gene encodes CDR1 SGHVS and CDR2 FQNEAQ. The CDR3 region is CASSVAGTGPNEQFF. The CDR3 DNA reads as TGTGCCAGCAGCGTTGCCGGGACAGGGCCCAATGAGCAGTTCTTC.

V is TRBV30 and J is TRBJ1-4, with a possible D match to TRBD1 (6 bases). The CDR3 spans 15 residues. V was trimmed by 1 base and J by 6 bases, leaving 15 bases between them. CDR1 is GTSNPN, CDR2 SVGIG, per germline (reference sequence). The DNA for the CDR3 is TGTGCCTGGAGTGCCGTCAGGGGCAGGGATGAAAAACTGTTTTTT. Residues: CAWSAVRGRDEKLFF.

V and J are TRBV5-4 and TRBJ1-2; perhaps TRBD1 as D (6 bases). V was pared by 6 bases and J by 4 bases, with 16 bases between. The germline gives CDR1 SGHNT, CDR2 YYREEE (reference sequence). The CDR3 runs 14 residues. The CDR3 DNA sequence: TGTGCCAGCACCCGGGGGGACAACGGCTATGGCTACACCTTC. Translation gives CASTRGDNGYGYTF.

This sequence joins TRBV9 and TRBJ2-3; 8 positions match TRBD1. The CDR3 has 16 amino acids. The trim removed 4 bases at V and 3 bases at J, leaving 10 bases unmatched. The germline V gene encodes CDR1 SGDLS and CDR2 YYNGEE. The CDR3 spells CASSTGGWTGTDTQYF. CDR3 sequence (DNA): TGTGCCAGCAGCACCGGGGGCTGGACAGGGACAGATACGCAGTATTTT.

This rearrangement joins TRBV6-6 to TRBJ1-5; D remains ambiguous. The CDR3 sequence is 14 residues long. V was trimmed by 2 bases and J by 6 bases, leaving 11 bases between them. Germline CDR1 is MNHNY and CDR2 is SVGAGI (reference sequence). The CDR3 spells CASSYTDGGQPQHF. CDR3 coding DNA: TGTGCCAGCAGTTACACAGACGGTGGTCAGCCCCAGCATTTT.

The chain carries TRBV9 and TRBJ2-7; D gene unclear. V was clipped by 0 bases and J by 2 bases, with 9 bases between them. This CDR3 comprises 14 residues. Germline values: CDR1 SGDLS, CDR2 YYNGEE. The CDR3 region has the DNA TGTGCCAGCAGCGTAGGGAGCTCGACCTACGAGCAGTACTTC. Its protein product is CASSVGSSTYEQYF.

The chain couples TRBV30 to TRBJ2-3; D may be TRBD1 (5 bases). The CDR3 has 15 amino acids. Germline lookup yields CDR1 GTSNPN and CDR2 SVGIG (reference sequence). V gave up 4 bases and J gave up 6 bases, with 20 bases separating them. The CDR3 protein is CAWKRPVGAIDTQYF. The CDR3 nucleotides read TGTGCCTGGAAAAGGCCCGTAGGGGCAATTGATACGCAGTATTTT.

V gene TRBV28 combines with J gene TRBJ1-5, with 7 bases aligning to TRBD1. The CDR3 has 16 amino acids. V gave up 5 bases and J gave up 3 bases; unmatched junction bases: 10. Germline lookup yields CDR1 MDHEN and CDR2 SYDVKM. The DNA of the CDR3 is TGTGCCAGCAGTCAACCCCAGGGGGTCTTCAATCAGCCCCAGCATTTT. Its protein product is CASSQPQGVFNQPQHF.

This clone has just one count. V gene TRBV27 combines with J gene TRBJ1-5; the D is unclear. The germline V and J ends were trimmed by 6 bases and 0 bases, with 6 bases remaining between them. CDR1 is MNHEY, CDR2 SMNVEV, per germline (reference sequence). The CDR3 extends over 13 amino acids. Here the CDR3 DNA reads TGTGCCAGCAGGTCCTTTAGCAATCAGCCCCAGCATTTT. Amino acids: CASRSFSNQPQHF.

This rearrangement joins TRBV2 to TRBJ2-3; 9 bases are shared with TRBD2. In germline, CDR1 is SNHLY, CDR2 FYNNEI. With V trimmed by 0 bases and J by 0 bases, 1 base remained unmatched. This CDR3 is 16 amino acids long. CDR3 in DNA: TGTGCCAGCAGTGAAGCTGCGGGGGGGAGCACAGATACGCAGTATTTT. Protein sequence: CASSEAAGGSTDTQYF.

The CDR3 protein is CASSLPPGQSSYEQYF. The CDR3 bases are TGTGCCAGCAGCTTACCTCCGGGACAGTCTTCCTACGAGCAGTACTTC. The gene calls are TRBV7-9 and TRBJ2-7; 7 nucleotides line up with TRBD1. The CDR3 runs 16 residues. Germline V gene data show CDR1 as SEHNR and CDR2 as FQNEAQ (reference sequence). The trim removed 2 bases at V and 1 base at J, leaving 8 bases unmatched.

V is TRBV11-3 and J is TRBJ2-3; the D gene is possibly TRBD2 (5 bases). V was trimmed by 2 bases and J by 0 bases, leaving 15 bases between them. CDR1 is SGHNT and CDR2 is YENEEA in the germline V gene. The CDR3 covers 17 residues. The CDR3 nucleotides are TGTGCCAGCAGCTTAACGGTAGCGATTACTAGCACAGATACGCAGTATTTT. Encoded protein: CASSLTVAITSTDTQYF. The whole variable domain, remainder taken from reference TRBV11-3 and TRBJ2-3, is EAGVVQSPRYKIIEKKQPVAFWCNPISGHNTLYWYLQNLGQGPELLIRYENEEAVDDSQLPKDRFSAERLKGVDSTLKIQPAELGDSAVYLCASSLTVAITSTDTQYFGPGTRLTVL.

The chain combines TRBV7-9 with TRBJ2-1; no firm D call. V dropped 4 bases and J dropped 4 bases, with 5 bases sitting between them. Germline CDR1 is SEHNR and CDR2 is FQNEAQ (reference sequence). The CDR3 sequence is 12 residues long. DNA for the CDR3: TGTGCCAGCAGCTCCACTTACAATGAGCAGTTCTTC. Translation gives CASSSTYNEQFF.

The genes are TRBV2 and TRBJ2-3, with a weak D call TRBD1 (6 bases). The CDR3 contains 17 residues. V was clipped by 7 bases and J by 1 base, with 21 bases between them. Germline lookup yields CDR1 SNHLY and CDR2 FYNNEI. CDR3 DNA sequence: TGTGCCAGCACCCTAGCTTCCAGGGACACGGGCACAGATACGCAGTATTTT. Translated: CASTLASRDTGTDTQYF.

The rearrangement joins TRBV19 to TRBJ1-5; no clear D gene. The ends were cut back, 5 bases at V and 5 bases at J, with 16 bases in the middle. CDR1 and CDR2 (germline): LNHDA, SQIVND (reference sequence). This CDR3 is built from 15 residues. The CDR3 DNA follows: TGTGCCAGTAGTGCGGGTGGTACCCCTCATCAGCCCCAGCATTTT. Its protein is CASSAGGTPHQPQHF.

The CDR3 loop is CASSPWGGNNEQFF. As DNA, the CDR3 is TGTGCCAGCAGCCCCTGGGGAGGTAACAATGAGCAGTTCTTC. This chain uses TRBV11-3 with TRBJ2-1, with D possibly TRBD2 on 6 matching bases. The CDR3 has 14 amino acids. V was cut by 5 bases and J by 5 bases, with 13 bases left in between. Germline assignment: CDR1 SGHNT and CDR2 YENEEA. The full variable domain, rest sourced from reference TRBV11-3 and TRBJ2-1, is EAGVVQSPRYKIIEKKQPVAFWCNPISGHNTLYWYLQNLGQGPELLIRYENEEAVDDSQLPKDRFSAERLKGVDSTLKIQPAELGDSAVYLCASSPWGGNNEQFFGPGTRLTVL.

A few counts support this clone. This rearrangement joins TRBV19 to TRBJ2-1; 10 bases are a match to TRBD1. The germline CDR1 and CDR2 sequences are LNHDA and SQIVND (reference sequence). The CDR3 contains 15 residues. V lost 6 bases and J lost 3; bases outside the gene matches: 5. The chain's CDR3 is CASRTDRGLYNEQFF. CDR3 coding DNA: TGTGCCAGTAGAACCGACAGGGGGCTCTACAATGAGCAGTTCTTC.